This section outlines one T cell receptor beta chain sequence together with its context. Its antigen is not identified. CD4+ cells of the naive, central memory, regulatory and stem cell-like memory types were sorted via CD45RO/CCR7/CD25/CD127/CD95/CD27. The record originates from a study of beta chain features in type 1 diabetes. Findings and limits, study-wide: It was not settled here whether HLA type affects TCRB rearrangement. The naive, central memory and Treg TCRB repertoires looked more alike in patients than they did in healthy donors.

The authors reverse transcribed all of the isolated RNA, so sequencing captured expressed TCRB transcripts. Produced via immunoSEQ multiplex PCR; TCRdb's table is partial and in-frame only. The sample carries about 180,000 clones, more than 10% recorded once. The CDR3 is 17 amino acids. The TCR was taken from a woman younger than 35 in good health. Sequenced material: central memory CD4+ T cells from blood. The chain carries TRBV1 and TRBJ2-3; TRBD2 is the table's D call, not checked against the DNA. TRBV1 is shown as a pseudogene. The CDR3 region has the DNA TGCACCAGCACCAAAGGACTAGCGGGAGTGGACACAGATACGCAGTATTTT. Its protein product is CTSTKGLAGVDTDTQYF.